The entry below describes one T cell receptor (beta chain). What it binds is unknown. The data stem from a study of OX40 agonist ivuxolimab in advanced cancers. Study at large: Two cutaneous melanoma patients and one hepatocellular carcinoma patient, three in all, had partial responses. Whole-study findings and limits: Determination of antigen specificity was not performed for the expanded peripheral T cells. Low normalized T-cell clonal expansion was also seen in some nonresponders.

Sequenced by immunoSEQ multiplex PCR; TCRdb stores in-frame clones only, minus some. Here the sample spans tens of thousands of clones, 84% being singletons. The CDR3 sequence is 15 residues long. Germline-derived CDR1 and CDR2 are MNHEY and SVGAGI. The ends lost 4 bases at V and 9 bases at J; junction bases unmatched: 10. The investigators sampled blood at baseline, at cycle 4 day 1, and at cycle 7 day 1. The TCR sequence derives from an adult with an advanced solid tumor such as melanoma, head and neck, liver or kidney cancer. This rearrangement joins TRBV6-5 to TRBJ2-1; TRBD1 agrees at 9 bases. The specimen comprised CD4+ or CD8+ T cells sorted from blood, sampled in a trial of the OX40 agonist ivuxolimab. The chain's CDR3 is CASSSTGTGSAEQFF. The CDR3 nucleotides are TGTGCCAGCAGTTCAACCGGGACAGGGTCCGCTGAGCAGTTCTTC.